A single sample is the source of the 32 T cell receptor beta chains below, sequenced in a study of OX40 agonist ivuxolimab in advanced cancers. Sequencing was performed with immunoSEQ multiplex PCR; in TCRdb, only in-frame clones are kept and a portion is missing. The table records about 140,000 clones, about 93% of them present only once. Sequenced here: CD4+ or CD8+ T cells sorted from blood, sampled in a trial of the OX40 agonist ivuxolimab. The source of these receptors is an adult with an advanced solid tumor such as melanoma, head and neck, liver or kidney cancer.

This sequence joins TRBV6-6 and TRBJ2-2; D possibly uses TRBD1 or TRBD2 (5 bases each). The CDR3 has 14 amino acids. The germline V gene encodes CDR1 MNHNY and CDR2 SVGAGI (reference sequence). Between the trimmed V and J ends, which lost 4 bases and 5 bases, there was a span of 11 bases. In nucleotides, the CDR3 is TGTGCCAGCAGTTGGGCAGGGAGTACCGGGGAGCTGTTTTTT. This codes for CASSWAGSTGELFF.

CDR3 in amino acids: CASSQGNSYFNSPLHF. CDR3 DNA: TGCGCCAGCAGCCAAGGGAACAGTTATTTTAATTCACCCCTCCACTTT. The genes are TRBV4-1 and TRBJ1-6; unclear D gene. The CDR3 totals 16 residues. The germline V and J ends were trimmed by 1 base and 6 bases, with 13 bases remaining between them. Germline V lookup: CDR1 MGHRA, CDR2 YSYEKL.

The chain joins TRBV6-6 to TRBJ2-7; D possibly corresponds to TRBD2 (6 bases). V shed 8 bases and J shed 7 bases, with 15 bases lying between them. Germline CDR1 is MNHNY and CDR2 is SVGAGI (reference sequence). The CDR3 runs 12 residues. The CDR3 spells CASGVGGGEQYF. The CDR3 DNA follows: TGTGCCAGCGGGGTAGGAGGAGGGGAGCAGTACTTC.

The rearrangement links TRBV4-2 to TRBJ2-7; no definite D call. CDR1 is LGHNA and CDR2 is YNFKEQ in the germline V gene. The CDR3 is made up of 13 amino acids. V was shortened by 0 bases and J by 8 bases, with 11 bases between the two germline ends. The CDR3 bases are TGTGCCAGCAGCCAAGATAATTTGCCCAAGCAGTACTTC. Encoded protein: CASSQDNLPKQYF.

This chain uses TRBV30 with TRBJ1-4; possibly TRBD1 for D (5 bases). The CDR3 length is 15 residues. Germline V gene lookup returns CDR1 GTSNPN and CDR2 SVGIG (reference sequence). V lost 2 bases and J lost 7, with 17 bases in between. DNA of the CDR3: TGTGCCTGGAGTCCTCCCTTAGGGGCTGGTGAAAAACTGTTTTTT. Translating gives CAWSPPLGAGEKLFF.

The rearrangement links TRBV18 to TRBJ1-1; no reliable D call. Per the germline V gene, CDR1 is KGHSH and CDR2 is LQKENI. The CDR3 extends over 15 amino acids. The V and J ends lost 1 base and 0 bases respectively, with 9 bases between them. Here the CDR3 reads CASSPREGLNTEAFF. DNA for the CDR3: TGTGCCAGCTCACCACGTGAGGGCTTGAACACTGAAGCTTTCTTT.

The V gene is TRBV5-5, the J gene TRBJ2-7; tentatively, D is TRBD1 (5 bases). V lost 1 base and J lost 0, with 14 bases in between. The CDR3 is made up of 16 amino acids. CDR1 SGHKS and CDR2 YYEKEE come from the germline V gene (reference sequence). The CDR3: CASSLLGRAHSYEQYF. CDR3 DNA: TGTGCCAGCAGCTTGCTTGGCAGGGCCCACTCCTACGAGCAGTACTTC.

V and J are TRBV5-1 and TRBJ2-7, with no clear D. Germline V gene lookup returns CDR1 SGHRS and CDR2 YFSETQ. Trimming cost V 0 bases and J 3 bases, with 7 bases left between them. The length of the CDR3 is 13 residues. The CDR3 DNA reads TGCGCCAGCAGCTTGGACAGTTACTACGAGCAGTACTTC. Protein: CASSLDSYYEQYF.

The CDR3 nucleotides read TGTGCCAGCAGTGATCCCAACTCTGGAAACACCATATATTTT. Protein sequence: CASSDPNSGNTIYF. V and J are TRBV25-1 and TRBJ1-3; D gene ambiguous. V was cut by 3 bases and J by 0 bases, with 6 bases left in between. CDR1 is MGHDK and CDR2 is SYGVNS in the germline V gene. CDR3 length equals 14 residues. The full variable domain, its missing parts supplied by reference TRBV25-1 and TRBJ1-3, is EADIYQTPRYLVIGTGKKITLECSQTMGHDKMYWYQQDPGMELHLIHYSYGVNSTEKGDLSSESTVSRIRTEHFPLTLESARPSHTSQYLCASSDPNSGNTIYFGEGSWLTVV.

The genes are TRBV10-1 and TRBJ2-2; D unresolved. Trimming stripped 5 bases from V and 1 base from J, with 8 bases between. The CDR3 length is 14 residues. CDR1 and CDR2 (germline): WNHNN, SYGVQD (reference sequence). The CDR3 here is CASSTRQNTGELFF. CDR3 DNA sequence: TGCGCCAGCAGTACCCGACAGAACACCGGGGAGCTGTTTTTT.

The gene calls are TRBV4-1 and TRBJ2-7; TRBD1 is a possible D gene (6 bases). The CDR3 is 16 amino acids. Germline V CDR1 and CDR2: MGHRA, YSYEKL. V was cut by 5 bases and J by 5 bases, with 22 bases left in between. The CDR3 sequence: CASSEPTGFGRNEQYF. CDR3 coding DNA: TGCGCCAGCAGCGAACCCACAGGGTTCGGGCGAAACGAGCAGTACTTC.

The chain carries TRBV6-1 and TRBJ2-7; possibly TRBD1 or TRBD2 for D (5 bases each). Between the trimmed V and J ends, which lost 4 bases and 9 bases, there was a span of 10 bases. Germline CDR1 MNHNS, CDR2 SASEGT. The CDR3 loop spans 11 amino acids. In DNA, the CDR3 is TGTGCCAGCAGTGCCCCAGGGACGCAGTACTTC. Translated: CASSAPGTQYF.

The chain is built from TRBV10-3 and TRBJ2-3; 9 bases agree with TRBD1. CDR1 is ENHRY, CDR2 SYGVKD, per germline. Trimming removed 8 bases from V and 2 bases from J; junction bases left unmatched: 11. The CDR3 loop spans 16 amino acids. The CDR3: CAIGEGRTGVTDTQYF. Here the CDR3 DNA reads TGTGCCATCGGGGAGGGGCGGACAGGGGTCACAGATACGCAGTATTTT.

The chain employs TRBV5-6 and TRBJ2-2; 9 bases are a match to TRBD2. CDR1 is SGHDT and CDR2 is YYEEEE in the germline V gene. V dropped 0 bases and J dropped 3; count of bases not matched to a gene: 6. The CDR3 is made up of 17 amino acids. The CDR3 loop reads CASSLAWRGGYTGELFF. The CDR3 DNA reads TGTGCCAGCAGCTTGGCCTGGCGGGGGGGCTACACCGGGGAGCTGTTTTTT. The full variable domain, with the rest looked up from reference TRBV5-6 and TRBJ2-2, is DAGVTQSPTHLIKTRGQQVTLRCSPKSGHDTVSWYQQALGQGPQFIFQYYEEEERQRGNFPDRFSGHQFPNYSSELNVNALLLGDSALYLCASSLAWRGGYTGELFFGEGSRLTVL.

This sequence joins TRBV5-6 and TRBJ2-3; 8 nucleotides line up with TRBD2. The CDR3 sequence is 16 residues long. The V and J ends lost 2 bases and 0 bases, in that order; junction bases with no gene match: 5. CDR1 is SGHDT, CDR2 YYEEEE, per germline. DNA of the CDR3: TGTGCCAGCAGCTTTAGACTAGCGAGTAGCACAGATACGCAGTATTTT. Translated: CASSFRLASSTDTQYF.

J is TRBJ2-1 and V is TRBV7-6; D call uncertain. This CDR3 is 11 amino acids long. The germline V gene has CDR1 SGHVS and CDR2 FNYEAQ. V lost 5 bases and J lost 10, with 9 bases in between. The CDR3 loop is CASSQAWEQFF. The CDR3 nucleotides are TGTGCCAGCAGCCAAGCATGGGAGCAGTTCTTC.

This clone was seen once. J is TRBJ1-5 and V is TRBV11-2; no clear D gene. The CDR3 runs 14 residues. CDR1 is SGHAT and CDR2 is FQNNGV in the germline V gene. Trimming pared 0 bases from V and 7 bases from J, leaving 10 bases between. The CDR3 nucleotides read TGTGCCAGCAGCTTAGACAGGCTGGAACAGCCCCAGCATTTT. Translation: CASSLDRLEQPQHF.

The chain employs TRBV6-1 and TRBJ2-7; D ambiguous. Trimming cost V 3 bases and J 6 bases, with 12 bases left between them. Germline CDR1 and CDR2: MNHNS and SASEGT. The CDR3 sequence is 13 residues long. In nucleotides, the CDR3 is TGTGCCAGCAGTGATGGACGGATGCGCGAGCAGTACTTC. It specifies CASSDGRMREQYF.

Notes on this clone: The junction differs from germline at one of its ends, possibly a read error. The V gene is TRBV6-1, the J gene TRBJ1-5; D not certain. The CDR3 loop spans 11 amino acids. The V gene's germline CDR1 is MNHNS and CDR2 SASEGT. In DNA, the CDR3 is TGTGCCAGCGGTGAGGGAAAGCCCCAGCATTTT. Protein: CASGEGKPQHF.

V gene TRBV18 combines with J gene TRBJ2-5; TRBD2 is a possible D gene (5 bases). Germline CDR1 and CDR2: KGHSH and LQKENI. V was shortened by 6 bases and J by 2 bases, with 16 bases between the two germline ends. The CDR3 is 15 residues long. CDR3 DNA: TGTGCCAGCTCTCCAATACTATCGGGACAAGAGACCCAGTACTTC. It yields the protein CASSPILSGQETQYF.

This chain links TRBV5-1 with TRBJ1-1; perhaps TRBD1 as D (6 bases). This CDR3 comprises 15 residues. Germline assignment: CDR1 SGHRS and CDR2 YFSETQ. Trimming removed 1 base from V and 1 base from J, with 11 bases in between. CDR3 sequence reads: CASSLNGGQNTEAFF. The CDR3 DNA follows: TGCGCCAGCAGCTTGAACGGGGGACAGAACACTGAAGCTTTCTTT.

The chain uses TRBV7-9 and TRBJ2-1; D might be TRBD1 or TRBD2, each matching 5 bases. Germline CDR1 SEHNR, CDR2 FQNEAQ (reference sequence). The CDR3 has 18 residues. V gave up 1 base and J gave up 4 bases, with 20 bases separating them. The CDR3 DNA reads TGTGCCAGCAGCTTAGTGCGGTTAGAGGGGCCGGGATACAATGAGCAGTTCTTC. The encoded protein is CASSLVRLEGPGYNEQFF. The full variable domain, in which reference TRBV7-9 and TRBJ2-1 provide the parts outside the CDR3, is DTGVSQNPRHKITKRGQNVTFRCDPISEHNRLYWYRQTLGQGPEFLTYFQNEAQLEKSRLLSDRFSAERPKGSFSTLEIQRTEQGDSAMYLCASSLVRLEGPGYNEQFFGPGTRLTVL.

This clone was observed once. The chain joins TRBV29-1 to TRBJ1-4; D is perhaps TRBD1 (6 bases). From germline, CDR1 is SQVTM and CDR2 ANQGSEA. The CDR3 extends over 14 amino acids. Trimming took 5 bases from V and 7 from J, leaving 17 bases between them. This CDR3 reads CSVFQALGGEKLFF. CDR3 bases: TGCAGCGTTTTTCAGGCCCTAGGGGGTGAAAAACTGTTTTTT.

This chain joins TRBV5-1 and TRBJ1-6, with TRBD1 identical over 8 bases. Germline V gene data show CDR1 as SGHRS and CDR2 as YFSETQ. V was clipped by 2 bases and J by 10 bases; unmatched bases: 8. The CDR3 contains 15 residues. CDR3 amino acids: CASSFEDRGQSPLHF. For the CDR3, the DNA is TGCGCCAGCAGCTTTGAAGACAGGGGCCAATCACCCCTCCACTTT. The full variable domain, rest sourced from reference TRBV5-1 and TRBJ1-6, is KAGVTQTPRYLIKTRGQQVTLSCSPISGHRSVSWYQQTPGQGLQFLFEYFSETQRNKGNFPGRFSGRQFSNSRSEMNVSTLELGDSALYLCASSFEDRGQSPLHFGNGTRLTVT.

The chain recombines TRBV11-2 with TRBJ1-5; 9 bases match TRBD1. The CDR3 contains 17 residues. V lost 5 bases to trimming and J lost 2 bases; unmatched junction nucleotides: 10. CDR1 is SGHAT, CDR2 FQNNGV, per germline. CDR3 sequence: CASSPRTGVRGNQPQHF. CDR3 bases: TGTGCCAGCAGCCCTCGGACAGGGGTTAGGGGCAATCAGCCCCAGCATTTT.

This chain links TRBV10-1 with TRBJ2-5; possibly TRBD2 for D (6 bases). Germline CDR1 and CDR2: WNHNN and SYGVQD (reference sequence). The length of the CDR3 is 14 residues. V lost 3 bases, J lost 5 bases, and 13 bases lay in between. The CDR3 coding sequence is TGCGCCAGCAGTGAACGCGGGATTAAGGAGACCCAGTACTTC. Its translation is CASSERGIKETQYF.

The J gene is TRBJ2-1, the V gene TRBV19; 13 nucleotides align to TRBD2. This CDR3 is 18 amino acids long. Germline loops: CDR1 LNHDA, CDR2 SQIVND (reference sequence). The junction had 6 bases not matched to a gene; V was cut back by 3 bases and J by 1 base. DNA for the CDR3: TGTGCCAGTAGTATTGAGCGGACTAGCGGGAGTTCCTACAATGAGCAGTTCTTC. Translation: CASSIERTSGSSYNEQFF.

This chain links TRBV15 with TRBJ1-6; TRBD1 agrees at 7 bases. CDR1 is LNHNV, CDR2 YYDKDF, per germline (reference sequence). This CDR3 has 14 residues. The V segment lost 6 bases and the J segment 9 bases; nucleotides outside the gene matches: 8. The CDR3 reads CATSRTGAVSPLHF. CDR3 sequence (DNA): TGTGCCACCAGTCGGACAGGTGCAGTTTCACCCCTCCACTTT. Full variable domain (remainder filled in from reference TRBV15 and TRBJ1-6): DAMVIQNPRYQVTQFGKPVTLSCSQTLNHNVMYWYQQKSSQAPKLLFHYYDKDFNNEADTPDNFQSRRPNTSFCFLDIRSPGLGDTAMYLCATSRTGAVSPLHFGNGTRLTVT.

The chain uses TRBV6-5 and TRBJ1-2, with a tentative D call TRBD1 (6 bases). In germline, CDR1 is MNHEY, CDR2 SVGAGI. This CDR3 region has 14 residues. The V end lost 6 bases, the J end lost 5 bases, and 16 bases lay between the germline ends. The CDR3 loop reads CASRGPAGAYGYTF. CDR3 DNA: TGTGCCAGCAGGGGACCGGCAGGGGCTTATGGCTACACCTTC.

This clone was found a few times. The chain has TRBV29-1 and TRBJ1-1, with D perhaps TRBD1 (6 bases). Germline lookup yields CDR1 SQVTM and CDR2 ANQGSEA. Trimming took 4 bases from V and 8 from J, leaving 11 bases between them. The CDR3 totals 11 residues. The CDR3 here is CSVVGGPEAFF. In DNA form, the CDR3 reads TGCAGCGTTGTAGGGGGGCCCGAAGCTTTCTTT.

J is TRBJ1-1 and V is TRBV18; possibly TRBD1 for D (6 bases). The CDR3 covers 15 residues. The V gene's germline CDR1 is KGHSH and CDR2 LQKENI. V shed 6 bases and J shed 1 base, with 15 bases lying between them. CDR3: CASSLMGGPNTEAFF. The DNA for the CDR3 is TGTGCCAGCTCCCTAATGGGGGGGCCGAACACTGAAGCTTTCTTT.

V gene TRBV7-9 combines with J gene TRBJ1-5; D ambiguous. V dropped 6 bases and J dropped 4 bases, with 10 bases sitting between them. Germline-derived CDR1 and CDR2 are SEHNR and FQNEAQ (reference sequence). The CDR3 runs 13 residues. CDR3 DNA sequence: TGTGCCAGCAGTTCCTGGGCGAATCAGCCCCAGCATTTT. This encodes CASSSWANQPQHF. The full variable domain, in which reference TRBV7-9 and TRBJ1-5 provide the parts outside the CDR3, is DTGVSQNPRHKITKRGQNVTFRCDPISEHNRLYWYRQTLGQGPEFLTYFQNEAQLEKSRLLSDRFSAERPKGSFSTLEIQRTEQGDSAMYLCASSSWANQPQHFGDGTRLSIL.